This is a list of T cell receptor beta chains from one sample in a study of T cell changes during pregnancy in multiple sclerosis. The data were produced by immunoSEQ multiplex PCR, yet TCRdb's version contains in-frame clones alone and is incomplete. The repertoire holds approximately 110,000 clones, about 89% seen once, with less than 4.5% in the top ten. The sample in question was peripheral blood, obtained after pregnancy. The receptors shown here come from a female donor with multiple sclerosis, enrolled in a pregnancy study. Each CDR3 is given with its conserved first and last residue. The D gene is left open where the match is weak. Clone size is given for some rows only: seen once, a few or many times, or a class if the clone is expanded.

CDR3 protein,CDR3 DNA,J gene,V gene,clone size,D gene
CASSFFLTGAVQETQYF,TGTGCCAGCAGTTTCTTCCTGACAGGGGCCGTACAAGAGACCCAGTACTTC,TRBJ2-5,TRBV28,.,TRBD1
CASKQGQPFYNEQFF,TGTGCCAGCAAGCAGGGACAACCGTTCTACAATGAGCAGTTCTTC,TRBJ2-1,TRBV6-5,.,.
CASKGTRGRTEAFF,TGTGCCAGCAAGGGGACCAGGGGACGCACTGAAGCTTTCTTT,TRBJ1-1,TRBV14,.,.
CASSSDTIGGQFF,TGTGCCAGCAGCTCCGACACAATAGGGGGGCAGTTCTTC,TRBJ2-1,TRBV9,once,.
CATSPAGADYGYTF,TGTGCCACCTCCCCGGCAGGGGCGGACTATGGCTACACCTTC,TRBJ1-2,TRBV19,.,.
CASSFGQGAEEQYF,TGTGCCAGCAGCTTCGGACAGGGGGCGGAGGAGCAGTACTTC,TRBJ2-7,TRBV7-9,.,TRBD1
CASPRRCSGGLVANVLTF,TGCGCCAGCCCCCGTCGGTGTAGCGGGGGGCTGGTGGCCAACGTCCTGACTTTC,TRBJ2-6,TRBV23-1,.,TRBD2
CASSLGVSSYNEQFF,TGTGCCAGCAGCTTGGGCGTCAGCTCCTACAATGAGCAGTTCTTC,TRBJ2-1,TRBV7-9,.,.
CASTPSESGGANVLTF,TGTGCCAGTACCCCCTCGGAGAGTGGTGGGGCCAACGTCCTGACTTTC,TRBJ2-6,TRBV19,.,.
CASSFAGGNNEQFF,TGTGCCAGCAGTTTCGCGGGGGGGAACAATGAGCAGTTCTTC,TRBJ2-1,TRBV28,.,TRBD2
CASSQRGQIFSGANVLTF,TGTGCCAGCAGCCAACGAGGACAGATCTTCTCTGGGGCCAACGTCCTGACTTTC,TRBJ2-6,TRBV14,.,.
CATSKNRGGTEAFF,TGTGCCACCAGCAAGAACAGGGGCGGCACTGAAGCTTTCTTT,TRBJ1-1,TRBV15,.,TRBD1
CASSSVDYGYTF,TGTGCCAGCAGCTCTGTAGACTATGGCTACACCTTC,TRBJ1-2,TRBV5-6,.,.
CASSGQVGNTIYF,TGCGCCAGCAGCGGACAGGTCGGAAACACCATATATTTT,TRBJ1-3,TRBV5-1,.,TRBD1
CASSPVSDINIQYF,TGTGCCAGCTCACCAGTCTCGGACATAAACATTCAGTACTTC,TRBJ2-4,TRBV18,.,.
CASSPPVGGANTGELFF,TGTGCCAGCTCACCACCTGTAGGAGGGGCAAACACCGGGGAGCTGTTTTTT,TRBJ2-2,TRBV18,.,.
CASSIQGQGRGYGYTF,TGTGCCAGTAGTATTCAGGGACAGGGGCGCGGCTATGGCTACACCTTC,TRBJ1-2,TRBV19,.,TRBD1
CASSVSQQETQYF,TGTGCCAGCAGCGTTAGTCAACAAGAGACCCAGTACTTC,TRBJ2-5,TRBV9,.,.
CASSLDRGQRNEQYF,TGTGCCAGCAGCTTGGACAGGGGACAAAGGAACGAGCAGTACTTC,TRBJ2-7,TRBV5-8,.,TRBD1
CASSFGLMNYNEQFF,TGTGCCAGCAGTTTTGGACTGATGAACTACAATGAGCAGTTCTTC,TRBJ2-1,TRBV27,.,.
CASRDTGQGNYGYTF,TGTGCCAGTAGGGACACGGGACAGGGCAACTATGGCTACACCTTC,TRBJ1-2,TRBV19,.,TRBD1
CASSVVSGGPAEQFF,TGTGCCAGCAGCGTAGTCAGCGGGGGGCCGGCTGAGCAGTTCTTC,TRBJ2-1,TRBV9,.,TRBD2
CASSLADSYTEAFF,TGCGCCAGCAGCTTGGCGGACTCCTACACTGAAGCTTTCTTT,TRBJ1-1,TRBV5-1,.,.
CASSVTGIGEQYF,TGTGCCAGTAGTGTGACAGGGATTGGCGAGCAGTACTTC,TRBJ2-7,TRBV19,.,TRBD1
CASSELGGTLHF,TGTGCCAGCAGTGAACTCGGGGGTACCCTCCACTTT,TRBJ1-6,TRBV2,.,.
CASSQEDRGRGQPQHF,TGCGCCAGCAGCCAAGAAGACAGGGGGCGCGGTCAGCCCCAGCATTTT,TRBJ1-5,TRBV4-1,.,TRBD1
CAWRWDRVKSVDTGELFF,TGTGCCTGGAGGTGGGACAGGGTTAAAAGTGTGGACACCGGGGAGCTGTTTTTT,TRBJ2-2,TRBV30,.,TRBD1
CASKFTGLMNTEAFF,TGTGCCAGCAAATTTACAGGGCTGATGAACACTGAAGCTTTCTTT,TRBJ1-1,TRBV6-5,.,.
CASSLFRTGGYNSPLHF,TGTGCCAGCAGCTTATTTCGGACAGGGGGTTATAATTCACCCCTCCACTTT,TRBJ1-6,TRBV5-4,.,TRBD1
CASSQDRSGFGNTIYF,TGTGCCAGCAGCCAAGATCGTTCGGGATTTGGAAACACCATATATTTT,TRBJ1-3,TRBV4-2,.,.
CASSPLDRGRNTEAFF,TGTGCCAGCAGCCCACTAGACAGGGGGAGGAACACTGAAGCTTTCTTT,TRBJ1-1,TRBV5-4,.,TRBD1
CASSRTAGNNYGYTF,TGTGCCAGTAGTCGGACAGCCGGAAATAACTATGGCTACACCTTC,TRBJ1-2,TRBV19,.,.
CASRDRVNTEAFF,TGTGCCAGTAGGGACAGGGTGAACACTGAAGCTTTCTTT,TRBJ1-1,TRBV27,.,TRBD1
CASSGGRGRDEKLFF,TGTGCCAGCAGTGGGGGCAGGGGGCGGGATGAAAAACTGTTTTTT,TRBJ1-4,TRBV2,.,TRBD1
CASSVGQGREKLFF,TGTGCCAGCAGCGTCGGACAGGGTCGGGAAAAACTGTTTTTT,TRBJ1-4,TRBV5-4,.,TRBD1
CASSPRTGTQYF,TGTGCCAGCAGTCCGAGGACGGGGACGCAGTATTTT,TRBJ2-3,TRBV6-5,.,.
CASSLDRESYEQYF,TGCGCCAGCAGCCTGGACAGGGAGTCCTACGAGCAGTACTTC,TRBJ2-7,TRBV4-1,.,TRBD1